This T cell receptor beta chain was observed in a study of blood T cell repertoires in COVID-19. Germline CDR1 reads SGDLS; CDR2 reads YYNGEE. The V gene lost 0 bases and the J gene lost 2 bases, with 12 bases spanning the gap. This CDR3 spans 15 amino acids. As handled by the study authors: Reference gene primers were amplified, and this amplification served to estimate nucleated cell counts. Using immunoSEQ multiplex PCR, the repertoire was profiled, and TCRdb retains in-frame clones only, with some absent. V, J and clone size reflect that table, while D and trimming were determined from the DNA. Of more than 100,000 clones listed, 87% are singletons.

The chain joins TRBV9 to TRBJ2-7; TRBD2 might be the D (7 bases). This TCR derives from a woman aged 65 to 85 with acute or convalescent COVID-19. The sequencing input was peripheral blood. The CDR3 bases are TGTGCCAGCAGCGTAGCTACGGGGGGCGCCTACGAGCAGTACTTC. It specifies CASSVATGGAYEQYF.